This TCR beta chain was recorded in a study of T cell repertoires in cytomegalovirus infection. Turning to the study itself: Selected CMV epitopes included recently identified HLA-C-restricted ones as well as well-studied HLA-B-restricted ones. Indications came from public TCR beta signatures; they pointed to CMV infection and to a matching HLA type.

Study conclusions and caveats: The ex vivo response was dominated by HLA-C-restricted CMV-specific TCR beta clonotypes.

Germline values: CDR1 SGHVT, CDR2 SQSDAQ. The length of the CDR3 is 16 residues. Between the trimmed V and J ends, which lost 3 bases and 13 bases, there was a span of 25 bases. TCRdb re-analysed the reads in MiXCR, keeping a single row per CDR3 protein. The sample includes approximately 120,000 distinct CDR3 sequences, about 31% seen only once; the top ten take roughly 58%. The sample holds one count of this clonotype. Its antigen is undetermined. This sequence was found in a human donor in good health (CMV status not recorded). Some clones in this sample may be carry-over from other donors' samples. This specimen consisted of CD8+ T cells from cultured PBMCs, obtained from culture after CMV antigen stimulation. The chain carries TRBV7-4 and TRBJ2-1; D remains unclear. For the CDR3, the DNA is TGTGCCAGCAGCTTTATGATGGATAGCCCCCCGGGTCGTCAGTTCTTC. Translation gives CASSFMMDSPPGRQFF.